The 8 T cell receptor beta chains below were found in one sample sequenced in a study of blood T cells in healthy people across ages. Sample-barcoded 5' priming and a J-beta primer mix drove a second PCR of roughly 6 to 12 cycles. TCRdb independently ran MiXCR on the 5' RACE reads; one entry per CDR3 protein. The sample shows approximately 2,000,000 distinct CDR3 sequences, around 40% of them seen only once. The sample was blood. These TCRs come from a human donor in good health.

The CDR3 here is CASSLALADEKLFF. The CDR3 DNA follows: TGTGCCAGCAGCTTGGCCCTGGCAGACGAAAAACTGTTTTTT. The chain uses TRBV5-5 and TRBJ1-4; no clear D gene. CDR3 length equals 14 residues. CDR1 and CDR2 from the germline V gene are SGHKS and YYEKEE (reference sequence). V lost 0 bases and J lost 8, with 11 bases in between.

Points on this clonotype: Possible read error: a much larger clone is one base away. The V gene is TRBV9, the J gene TRBJ1-1, with 7 positions matching TRBD1. Germline trimming cut 3 bases from V and 4 bases from J; bases unmatched to any gene: 12. The CDR3 runs to 16 residues. Germline V gene sequence: CDR1 SGDLS, CDR2 YYNGEE. The CDR3 bases are TGTGCCAGCAGCGCCGGGACAGTCACTGCAAGCACTGAAGCTTTCTTT. This codes for CASSAGTVTASTEAFF.

This clonotype was counted a few times. The chain combines TRBV3-1 with TRBJ1-2; 11 positions agree with TRBD1. Germline-derived CDR1 and CDR2 are LGHDT and YNNKEL (reference sequence). There are 15 residues in the CDR3. Trimming cost V 4 bases and J 6 bases; bases outside gene matches: 7. CDR3 nucleotide sequence: TGTGCCAGCAGCCTACCGGGACAGGGGGATGATGGCTACACCTTC. Protein: CASSLPGQGDDGYTF. Combining the CDR3 with reference TRBV3-1 and TRBJ1-2 gives the whole variable domain DTAVSQTPKYLVTQMGNDKSIKCEQNLGHDTMYWYKQDSKKFLKIMFSYNNKELIINETVPNRFSPKSPDKAHLNLHINSLELGDSAVYFCASSLPGQGDDGYTFGSGTRLTVV.

The chain links TRBV6-2 or TRBV6-3 to TRBJ2-1, with 7 nucleotides matching TRBD1. The CDR3 is 16 residues long. The V gene end was trimmed by 6 bases and the J gene end by 4 bases; junction bases not matched to a gene: 12. CDR1 is MNHEY, CDR2 SVGEGT, per germline. The chain's CDR3 is CASRETNRGRYNEQFF. CDR3 DNA sequence: TGTGCCAGCAGAGAAACCAACAGGGGCCGATACAATGAGCAGTTCTTC.

This rearrangement joins TRBV6-1 to TRBJ1-5; D is possibly TRBD1 (6 bases). The CDR3 has 16 residues. V was trimmed by 4 bases and J by 5 bases, leaving 18 bases between them. Germline assignment: CDR1 MNHNS and CDR2 SASEGT. CDR3 amino acids: CASSGMGGAHHQPQHF. CDR3 DNA: TGTGCCAGCAGTGGGATGGGGGGGGCGCATCATCAGCCCCAGCATTTT.

The chain employs TRBV12-3 or TRBV12-4 and TRBJ2-7, with 9 bases fitting TRBD1. The CDR3 contains 17 residues. After removal of 3 bases from V and 4 bases from J, the junction contained 13 bases not matched to a gene. CDR3 DNA sequence: TGTGCCAGCAGTTTCGGCGGGCTCACAGGGGGCAGTTACGAGCAGTACTTC. Translating it yields CASSFGGLTGGSYEQYF.

This clonotype was counted only a few times. The chain carries TRBV2 and TRBJ1-1, with 9 bases that match TRBD1. CDR1 and CDR2 (germline): SNHLY, FYNNEI. The CDR3 length is 13 residues. V lost 11 bases and J lost 4; bases outside the gene matches: 8. Written as DNA, the CDR3 is TGTGCCGGGTTACAGGGGGCCAGCACTGAAGCTTTCTTT. It yields the protein CAGLQGASTEAFF.

The V and J genes are TRBV2 and TRBJ2-5; the D is unclear. Deletions cut 3 bases from V and 1 base from J, with 3 bases between. Germline CDR1 SNHLY, CDR2 FYNNEI. The CDR3 totals 12 residues. The CDR3 bases are TGTGCCAGCAGTGATGCCCAAGAGACCCAGTACTTC. Amino acids: CASSDAQETQYF.